This TCR beta chain was retrieved from a study of blood T cells in healthy people across ages. A second PCR, run for about 6 to 11 cycles, used a sample-barcoded 5' primer plus a J-beta primer mix. In TCRdb, the 5' RACE reads were re-called with MiXCR into one record per CDR3 protein. The sample records 540,000 or so distinct CDR3 sequences, around 50% being singletons. The CDR3 has 13 residues. CDR1 and CDR2 (germline): DFQATT, SNEGSKA (reference sequence). This chain connects TRBV20-1 to TRBJ2-3; no clear D. The specimen was blood. The receptor was isolated from a man at least 80 years old in good health. The CDR3 is CNVTTTSTDTQYF. The DNA for the CDR3 is TGCAATGTCACGACAACGAGCACAGATACGCAGTATTTT.